The 29 T cell receptor beta chains listed next were all sequenced from one sample in a study of OX40 agonist ivuxolimab in advanced cancers. Measured with immunoSEQ multiplex PCR; TCRdb has only the in-frame clones, and not every one. Of over 50,000 clones listed, about 91% are singletons. This specimen was CD4+ or CD8+ T cells sorted from blood, taken in a trial of the OX40 agonist ivuxolimab. The origin of the receptors is an adult with an advanced solid tumor such as melanoma, head and neck, liver or kidney cancer.

The rearrangement links TRBV6-6 to TRBJ1-6, with unresolved D. The V end was cut by 0 bases, the J end by 6 bases, with 6 bases between. The germline V gene has CDR1 MNHNY and CDR2 SVGAGI (reference sequence). The CDR3 is 14 residues long. CDR3 protein: CASSYSSVNSPLHF. The CDR3 DNA reads as TGTGCCAGCAGTTACTCTTCAGTTAATTCACCCCTCCACTTT.

The chain joins TRBV27 to TRBJ2-7; 7 positions match TRBD1. Trimming at V came to 3 bases and at J to 2 bases, leaving 4 bases not matched to a gene. The CDR3 length is 14 residues. CDR1 and CDR2 (germline): MNHEY, SMNVEV (reference sequence). The CDR3 DNA sequence: TGTGCCAGCAGTTTTCTGGACAGGACCTACGAGCAGTACTTC. Encoded protein: CASSFLDRTYEQYF.

This chain links TRBV7-3 with TRBJ2-7; D is tentatively TRBD1 or TRBD2 (6 bases each). Trimming cost V 2 bases and J 2 bases, with 16 bases left between them. From germline, CDR1 is SGHTA and CDR2 FQGTGA. This CDR3 has 16 residues. The CDR3 nucleotides read TGTGCCAGCAGCTTAGAAGTATACAGGGAGGCCTACGAGCAGTACTTC. It encodes CASSLEVYREAYEQYF.

This chain uses TRBV6-5 with TRBJ1-1; the D gene is possibly TRBD1 (5 bases). The CDR3 spans 13 residues. Germline-derived CDR1 and CDR2 are MNHEY and SVGAGI. V was trimmed by 7 bases and J by 6 bases, leaving 15 bases between them. The CDR3 reads CASTAGGGSEAFF. The CDR3 coding sequence is TGTGCCAGCACCGCCGGGGGGGGGTCTGAAGCTTTCTTT.

This chain links TRBV14 with TRBJ2-1; TRBD2 is a possible D gene (5 bases). The CDR3 is 16 amino acids. Trimming pared 0 bases from V and 0 bases from J, leaving 9 bases between. The germline gives CDR1 SGHDN, CDR2 FVKESK. The DNA for the CDR3 is TGTGCCAGCAGCCAAGATCCCGGGGACTCCTACAATGAGCAGTTCTTC. It is translated as CASSQDPGDSYNEQFF.

The rearrangement joins TRBV5-6 to TRBJ2-3; D not certain. Looked up from germline, CDR1 is SGHDT and CDR2 is YYEEEE. V was cut by 5 bases and J by 1 base, with 11 bases left in between. CDR3 length equals 14 residues. CDR3 loop: CASSVALGTDTQYF. For the CDR3, the DNA is TGTGCCAGCAGTGTGGCGCTTGGCACAGATACGCAGTATTTT.

The table lists this clone with a few counts. V gene TRBV5-6 combines with J gene TRBJ1-1; 11 bases are a match to TRBD1. The CDR3 runs 17 residues. Per germline, CDR1 SGHDT and CDR2 YYEEEE. V shed 0 bases and J 10 bases; nucleotides not matched to a gene: 14. CDR3 DNA sequence: TGTGCCAGCAGCTTGGCTTCGGACAGGGGGCCGACCCGTGGAGCTTTCTTT. It is translated as CASSLASDRGPTRGAFF.

The J gene is TRBJ2-1, the V gene TRBV7-2; no clear D gene. Per the germline V gene, CDR1 is SGHTA and CDR2 is FQGNSA. V lost 1 base and J lost 6, with 10 bases in between. This CDR3 has 14 amino acids. The CDR3 DNA reads as TGTGCCAGCAGCTTAGTTGAATCTCCCAATGAGCAGTTCTTC. Translating it yields CASSLVESPNEQFF.

The rearrangement links TRBV6-6 to TRBJ1-2, with a possible D match to TRBD1 (5 bases). CDR3 length: 16 residues. Trimming took 2 bases from V and 0 from J, leaving 13 bases between them. The germline CDR1 and CDR2 sequences are MNHNY and SVGAGI (reference sequence). The CDR3, as DNA: TGTGCCAGCAGTTACCCCGGTGGGGCGGCTAACTATGGCTACACCTTC. This sequence encodes CASSYPGGAANYGYTF.

This rearrangement joins TRBV27 to TRBJ2-1; 7 nucleotides align to TRBD2. Losses at the gene ends were 7 bases for V and 0 bases for J; bases not matched to a gene: 12. In germline, CDR1 is MNHEY, CDR2 SMNVEV (reference sequence). The CDR3 sequence is 17 residues long. The CDR3 DNA follows: TGTGCCAGCATCGACGGGCGCGGGAGCAGCTCCTACAATGAGCAGTTCTTC. Its protein product is CASIDGRGSSSYNEQFF.

This sequence joins TRBV5-6 and TRBJ1-4; weak D call: TRBD1 (5 bases). V dropped 3 bases and J dropped 10 bases, with 10 bases sitting between them. The length of the CDR3 is 12 residues. The V gene's germline CDR1 is SGHDT and CDR2 YYEEEE. In DNA, the CDR3 is TGTGCCAGCAGCTACGGGGGTGGAAAACTGTTTTTT. Translation gives CASSYGGGKLFF.

The rearrangement links TRBV11-2 to TRBJ2-3, with TRBD1 as a possible D gene (5 bases). This CDR3 comprises 15 residues. The V gene's germline CDR1 is SGHAT and CDR2 FQNNGV. Trimming took 10 bases from V and 4 from J, leaving 21 bases between them. In DNA, the CDR3 is TGTGCCACCACACTACAGGTTGGGTTTCCAGATACGCAGTATTTT. Amino acid sequence: CATTLQVGFPDTQYF. Filled out from reference TRBV11-2 and TRBJ2-3, the complete variable domain reads EAGVAQSPRYKIIEKRQSVAFWCNPISGHATLYWYQQILGQGPKLLIQFQNNGVVDDSQLPKDRFSAERLKGVDSTLKIQPAKLEDSAVYLCATTLQVGFPDTQYFGPGTRLTVL.

The gene calls are TRBV2 and TRBJ2-7, with D possibly TRBD2 on 6 matching bases. Trimming cost V 8 bases and J 6 bases, with 17 bases left between them. Germline loops: CDR1 SNHLY, CDR2 FYNNEI. This CDR3 is 13 amino acids long. CDR3: CASGGAPGGEQYF. The CDR3, as DNA: TGTGCCAGCGGCGGGGCCCCCGGAGGCGAGCAGTACTTC.

V and J are TRBV18 and TRBJ2-1; D gene unclear. V gave up 6 bases and J gave up 0 bases, with 15 bases separating them. This CDR3 is 16 amino acids long. In germline, CDR1 is KGHSH, CDR2 LQKENI. CDR3 residues: CASSRLETASYNEQFF. The CDR3 nucleotides are TGTGCCAGCTCGCGCCTAGAAACAGCCTCCTACAATGAGCAGTTCTTC.

CDR3 region: CASRLRSGVGEQFF. For the CDR3, the DNA is TGTGCCAGCAGGCTTCGTAGCGGTGTCGGTGAGCAGTTCTTC. The rearrangement joins TRBV28 to TRBJ2-1; D might be TRBD2 (6 bases). With 6 bases removed from V and 9 bases from J, the gap between germline ends came to 18 bases. CDR1 and CDR2 (germline): MDHEN, SYDVKM. The CDR3 has 14 amino acids.

The V and J genes are TRBV7-9 and TRBJ2-1; 7 positions agree with TRBD1. The CDR3 consists of 18 residues. Germline-derived CDR1 and CDR2 are SEHNR and FQNEAQ (reference sequence). The V and J ends lost 1 base and 3 bases, in that order; junction bases with no gene match: 12. The CDR3 DNA follows: TGTGCCAGCAGCTTAGGTCCCACAGGGGTTAGAGACTACAATGAGCAGTTCTTC. Its protein product is CASSLGPTGVRDYNEQFF.

The CDR3 bases are TGTGCCAGCAGCTCCGGGGGCGGAGATACGCAGTATTTT. This gives the protein CASSSGGGDTQYF. The V gene is TRBV27, the J gene TRBJ2-3; either TRBD1 or TRBD2 may fit D (6 bases each). This CDR3 spans 13 amino acids. CDR1 MNHEY and CDR2 SMNVEV come from the germline V gene (reference sequence). With 6 bases removed from V and 5 bases from J, the gap between germline ends came to 12 bases.

J is TRBJ2-7 and V is TRBV30; weak D call: TRBD1 (6 bases). CDR1 is GTSNPN and CDR2 is SVGIG in the germline V gene (reference sequence). The CDR3 is 15 residues long. V dropped 0 bases and J dropped 2 bases, with 14 bases sitting between them. The CDR3 spells CAWSVQGAATYEQYF. CDR3 coding DNA: TGTGCCTGGAGTGTACAGGGAGCAGCTACCTACGAGCAGTACTTC.

J is TRBJ2-3 and V is TRBV27; no clear D gene. V was trimmed by 5 bases and J by 4 bases, leaving 10 bases between them. Germline V gene sequence: CDR1 MNHEY, CDR2 SMNVEV (reference sequence). This CDR3 comprises 13 residues. The CDR3 nucleotides read TGTGCCAGCAGTGAGTCGAGTTCAGATACGCAGTATTTT. Protein product: CASSESSSDTQYF.

The rearrangement links TRBV27 to TRBJ1-1; no definite D call. The CDR3 contains 14 residues. Per the germline V gene, CDR1 is MNHEY and CDR2 is SMNVEV (reference sequence). V lost 10 bases, J lost 2 bases, and 17 bases lay in between. Here the CDR3 reads CATQTNSFNTEAFF. CDR3 bases: TGTGCCACCCAGACAAACAGTTTCAACACTGAAGCTTTCTTT.

The chain links TRBV13 to TRBJ2-1, with 10 bases lining up with TRBD2. The CDR3 is 15 amino acids. Germline assignment: CDR1 PRHDT and CDR2 FYEKMQ (reference sequence). The ends lost 5 bases at V and 7 bases at J; junction bases unmatched: 8. The CDR3 spells CASSPPSGSFNEQFF. In DNA, the CDR3 is TGTGCCAGCAGCCCCCCTAGCGGGAGTTTTAATGAGCAGTTCTTC. The entire variable domain, with the rest obtained from reference TRBV13 and TRBJ2-1, is as follows: AAGVIQSPRHLIKEKRETATLKCYPIPRHDTVYWYQQGPGQDPQFLISFYEKMQSDKGSIPDRFSAQQFSDYHSELNMSSLELGDSALYFCASSPPSGSFNEQFFGPGTRLTVL.

The gene calls are TRBV28 and TRBJ2-5, with D perhaps matching TRBD1 (6 bases). The DNA end is more similar to TRBJ2-7, so the J call may be wrong. The CDR3 loop spans 15 amino acids. CDR1 is MDHEN and CDR2 is SYDVKM in the germline V gene. This CDR3 is CASSGSPGQFYEQYF. CDR3 in DNA: TGTGCCAGCAGTGGGAGCCCGGGACAATTCTACGAGCAGTACTTC.

The chain joins TRBV5-4 to TRBJ2-1; no clear D. Germline assignment: CDR1 SGHNT and CDR2 YYREEE (reference sequence). The CDR3 has 12 amino acids. V lost 5 bases, J lost 10 bases, and 13 bases lay in between. CDR3 sequence reads: CASRTDRKEQFF. CDR3 nucleotides: TGTGCCAGCAGGACGGACCGTAAGGAGCAGTTCTTC.

V is TRBV27 and J is TRBJ2-2; no definite D call. V was trimmed by 5 bases and J by 5 bases, leaving 12 bases between them. Germline CDR1 reads MNHEY; CDR2 reads SMNVEV (reference sequence). The CDR3 has 14 amino acids. CDR3 DNA: TGTGCCAGCAGTCCCTGGGGAACAACCGGGGAGCTGTTTTTT. Protein sequence: CASSPWGTTGELFF.

The chain links TRBV6-6 to TRBJ1-2; 7 bases line up with TRBD1. V dropped 5 bases and J dropped 8; count of bases not matched to a gene: 2. This CDR3 is built from 11 residues. Germline CDR1 is MNHNY and CDR2 is SVGAGI (reference sequence). CDR3 nucleotides: TGTGCCAGCAGTCGGGACAGCGGCTACACCTTC. As protein: CASSRDSGYTF.

The chain's CDR3 is CASSGGFRWGTDTQYF. For the CDR3, the DNA is TGTGCCAGCAGCGGGGGGTTTAGGTGGGGCACAGATACGCAGTATTTT. The rearrangement joins TRBV5-6 to TRBJ2-3; a possible D gene is TRBD2 (6 bases). The CDR3 consists of 16 residues. From germline, CDR1 is SGHDT and CDR2 YYEEEE. Trimming removed 4 bases from V and 1 base from J, with 16 bases in between.

This rearrangement joins TRBV27 to TRBJ2-1; no clear D gene. V lost 3 bases and J lost 8, with 14 bases in between. In germline, CDR1 is MNHEY, CDR2 SMNVEV (reference sequence). The CDR3 spans 14 residues. CDR3 DNA sequence: TGTGCCAGCAGTTTGCTCCAGGTTCCCGATGAGCAGTTCTTC. It translates to CASSLLQVPDEQFF.

The CDR3 DNA reads TGTGCCAGCAGCTTTGGGACAGGGGATGAAAAACTGTTTTTT. It encodes CASSFGTGDEKLFF. This sequence joins TRBV7-8 and TRBJ1-4, with TRBD1 matching 10 bases. The junction had 1 base not matched to a gene; V was cut back by 3 bases and J by 6 bases. This CDR3 is built from 14 residues. Germline assignment: CDR1 SGHVS and CDR2 FQNEAQ.

The chain combines TRBV27 with TRBJ2-7; possibly TRBD1 for D (6 bases). CDR3 size: 13 residues. The V gene's germline CDR1 is MNHEY and CDR2 SMNVEV (reference sequence). Trimming pared 3 bases from V and 2 bases from J, leaving 8 bases between. The CDR3: CASSLDSTYEQYF. CDR3 DNA: TGTGCCAGCAGTTTGGACAGTACCTACGAGCAGTACTTC.